This T cell receptor (beta chain) stems from a study of T cells after yellow fever vaccination. TCRdb itself ran the 5' RACE reads through MiXCR, one entry per CDR3 protein. The data hold some 340,000 distinct CDR3 sequences, with about 4% observed a single time. Note on this clonotype: The antigen is not known.

Trimming took off 4 bases at V and 8 bases at J, with 13 bases between the two ends. From germline, CDR1 is MNHEY and CDR2 SVGEGT. This CDR3 has 13 amino acids. Findings and caveats of the study: Compared with primary, the secondary response was weaker and peaked at day 5, not 15. Among all clonotypes, a small share was observed in both CD4 and CD8 compartments.

The rearrangement links TRBV6-2 or TRBV6-3 to TRBJ2-3; D is uncertain. The sequenced sample was PBMCs, obtained 5 days after the yellow fever booster vaccination. This TCR derives from a man between 18 and 29 years old who received the YFV17D yellow fever vaccine. The DNA for the CDR3 is TGTGCCAGCAGTTTACTCGAATCACTTACGCAGTATTTT. Its protein product is CASSLLESLTQYF.